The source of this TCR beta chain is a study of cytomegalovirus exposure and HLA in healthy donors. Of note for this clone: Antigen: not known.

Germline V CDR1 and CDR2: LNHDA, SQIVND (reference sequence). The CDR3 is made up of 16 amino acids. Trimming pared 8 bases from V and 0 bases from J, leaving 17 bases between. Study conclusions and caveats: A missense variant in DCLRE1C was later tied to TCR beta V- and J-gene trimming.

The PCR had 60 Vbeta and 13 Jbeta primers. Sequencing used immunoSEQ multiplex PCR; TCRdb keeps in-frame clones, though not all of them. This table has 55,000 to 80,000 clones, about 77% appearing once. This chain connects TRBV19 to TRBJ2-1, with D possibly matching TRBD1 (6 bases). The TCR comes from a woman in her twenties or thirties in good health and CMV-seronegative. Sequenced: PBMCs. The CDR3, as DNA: TGTGCCAGTCGCAAGGGACAAGGCTTCTCCTACAATGAGCAGTTCTTC. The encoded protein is CASRKGQGFSYNEQFF.